These 15 T cell receptor beta chains share one sample of origin, sequenced in a study of T cells after yellow fever vaccination. Using its own MiXCR run on the 5' RACE reads, TCRdb lists one record per CDR3 protein. The sample lists approximately 550,000 distinct CDR3 sequences, less than 20% occurring once. The material sequenced was PBMCs, taken 15 days after the yellow fever booster vaccination. The receptors were gathered from a man aged 30-40 years who received the YFV17D yellow fever vaccine.

In its sample, this clonotype was seen a few times. This chain joins TRBV10-3 and TRBJ2-7; D perhaps matches TRBD1 (5 bases). V was pared by 6 bases and J by 4 bases, with 10 bases between. Germline V gives CDR1 ENHRY, CDR2 SYGVKD. CDR3 size: 12 residues. CDR3 DNA sequence: TGTGCCATCAGGGCAGGGTCGTACGAGCAGTACTTC. It encodes CAIRAGSYEQYF.

This clonotype occurred a few times. J is TRBJ1-1 and V is TRBV12-3 or TRBV12-4; D gene uncertain. The CDR3 length is 14 residues. V lost 7 bases, J lost 0 bases, and 12 bases lay in between. The CDR3 loop is CASITSLMNTEAFF. Here the CDR3 DNA reads TGTGCCAGCATCACCAGTTTAATGAACACTGAAGCTTTCTTT.

The chain couples TRBV5-4 to TRBJ2-1; maybe TRBD1 (5 bases). Germline V lookup: CDR1 SGHNT, CDR2 YYREEE (reference sequence). Between the trimmed V and J ends, which lost 4 bases and 1 base, there was a span of 12 bases. CDR3 length: 15 residues. CDR3 bases: TGTGCCAGCAGCCCCCCAGGGATGTCCTACAATGAGCAGTTCTTC. Its protein is CASSPPGMSYNEQFF.

CDR3: CSAIRGGLAEYNEQFF. The CDR3 nucleotides read TGCAGTGCTATCAGGGGAGGACTAGCGGAATACAATGAGCAGTTCTTC. The chain combines TRBV20-1 with TRBJ2-1; 10 nucleotides align to TRBD2. V lost 4 bases to trimming and J lost 4 bases; unmatched junction nucleotides: 10. Germline V lookup: CDR1 DFQATT, CDR2 SNEGSKA (reference sequence). This CDR3 is built from 16 residues.

The chain joins TRBV7-2 to TRBJ2-3; TRBD2 agrees at 7 bases. With V trimmed by 3 bases and J by 1 base, 4 bases remained unmatched. There are 15 residues in the CDR3. Germline CDR1 SGHTA, CDR2 FQGNSA. CDR3 residues: CASSFLAARTDTQYF. In DNA form, the CDR3 reads TGTGCCAGCAGCTTCCTAGCGGCGCGCACAGATACGCAGTATTTT.

This clonotype was picked up many times. V usage is TRBV7-2 and J usage is TRBJ1-1; D not certain. This CDR3 region has 12 residues. Germline CDR1 SGHTA, CDR2 FQGNSA. V shed 5 bases and J shed 5 bases, with 9 bases lying between them. The CDR3: CASSILGTEAFF. The DNA of the CDR3 is TGTGCCAGCAGCATCCTGGGGACTGAAGCTTTCTTT.

CDR3 nucleotide sequence: TGCAGCGTTATGCTCGGGAGAGGGTACGAGCAGTACTTC. This gives the protein CSVMLGRGYEQYF. The genes are TRBV29-1 and TRBJ2-7, with D perhaps TRBD2 (6 bases). Germline CDR1 SQVTM, CDR2 ANQGSEA. Trimming pared 5 bases from V and 4 bases from J, leaving 15 bases between. This CDR3 is built from 13 residues.

The V call is TRBV10-3, the J call TRBJ1-5; D remains unclear. Germline lookup yields CDR1 ENHRY and CDR2 SYGVKD. The CDR3 is made up of 12 amino acids. The V end was cut by 5 bases, the J end by 4 bases, with 6 bases between. CDR3 nucleotide sequence: TGTGCCATCAGTCAGGAAAATCAGCCCCAGCATTTT. Its translation: CAISQENQPQHF.

This chain uses TRBV15 with TRBJ2-2, with D perhaps TRBD2 (5 bases). V lost 5 bases and J lost 5, with 12 bases in between. CDR3 size: 14 residues. Germline CDR1 is LNHNV and CDR2 is YYDKDF (reference sequence). The DNA for the CDR3 is TGTGCCACCAGCCCCAGGAGGAGGACCGGGGAGCTGTTTTTT. This encodes CATSPRRRTGELFF.

The chain is built from TRBV28 and TRBJ2-7, with no clear D. V was cut by 4 bases and J by 2 bases, with 12 bases left in between. Germline-derived CDR1 and CDR2 are MDHEN and SYDVKM. The CDR3 is 14 amino acids. In DNA form, the CDR3 reads TGTGCCAGCAGTTCCCGACTGTCCGCCTACGAGCAGTACTTC. Its translation: CASSSRLSAYEQYF.

This clonotype was recorded a few times. The chain is built from TRBV21-1 and TRBJ1-5; the table's D call, TRBD1, has no DNA check behind it. TRBV21-1 is given as a pseudogene. CDR3 length equals 16 residues. This chain's CDR3 is CASSKVGPDRNQPQHF. The CDR3 region has the DNA TGTGCCAGCAGCAAAGTTGGCCCCGATCGGAATCAGCCCCAGCATTTT.

This clonotype was detected only a few times. The CDR3 DNA is TGTGCCACCAGCAGAGATCCGGGGAACACTGAAGCTTTCTTT. It encodes CATSRDPGNTEAFF. The chain joins TRBV15 to TRBJ1-1; D gene ambiguous. CDR3 length: 14 residues. Germline CDR1 LNHNV, CDR2 YYDKDF (reference sequence). Between the trimmed V and J ends, which lost 0 bases and 1 base, there was a span of 6 bases.

The chain joins TRBV15 to TRBJ2-5; no clear D gene. The CDR3 has 15 residues. Germline CDR1 is LNHNV and CDR2 is YYDKDF (reference sequence). Between the trimmed V and J ends, which lost 2 bases and 2 bases, there was a span of 12 bases. In DNA, the CDR3 is TGTGCCACCAGCAGAAAGTCGACCGAACAAGAGACCCAGTACTTC. Its protein is CATSRKSTEQETQYF.

The chain combines TRBV27 with TRBJ2-1, with 12 bases aligning to TRBD2. J gave up 6 bases and V 8 bases, and 5 bases lay outside the gene matches. This CDR3 region has 14 residues. CDR1 is MNHEY and CDR2 is SMNVEV in the germline V gene (reference sequence). As DNA, the CDR3 is TGTGCCAGCCAACTAGCGGGGGGCCTCAATGAGCAGTTCTTC. This sequence encodes CASQLAGGLNEQFF.

This clonotype was detected a few times. V and J are TRBV20-1 and TRBJ2-1; tentative D call: TRBD2 (6 bases). The ends were cut back, 3 bases at V and 0 bases at J, with 18 bases in the middle. CDR3 length equals 17 residues. Germline V gives CDR1 DFQATT, CDR2 SNEGSKA (reference sequence). CDR3 sequence: CSASVLGGAGSYNEQFF. The CDR3 DNA reads as TGCAGTGCTAGCGTCCTTGGCGGGGCCGGCTCCTACAATGAGCAGTTCTTC.